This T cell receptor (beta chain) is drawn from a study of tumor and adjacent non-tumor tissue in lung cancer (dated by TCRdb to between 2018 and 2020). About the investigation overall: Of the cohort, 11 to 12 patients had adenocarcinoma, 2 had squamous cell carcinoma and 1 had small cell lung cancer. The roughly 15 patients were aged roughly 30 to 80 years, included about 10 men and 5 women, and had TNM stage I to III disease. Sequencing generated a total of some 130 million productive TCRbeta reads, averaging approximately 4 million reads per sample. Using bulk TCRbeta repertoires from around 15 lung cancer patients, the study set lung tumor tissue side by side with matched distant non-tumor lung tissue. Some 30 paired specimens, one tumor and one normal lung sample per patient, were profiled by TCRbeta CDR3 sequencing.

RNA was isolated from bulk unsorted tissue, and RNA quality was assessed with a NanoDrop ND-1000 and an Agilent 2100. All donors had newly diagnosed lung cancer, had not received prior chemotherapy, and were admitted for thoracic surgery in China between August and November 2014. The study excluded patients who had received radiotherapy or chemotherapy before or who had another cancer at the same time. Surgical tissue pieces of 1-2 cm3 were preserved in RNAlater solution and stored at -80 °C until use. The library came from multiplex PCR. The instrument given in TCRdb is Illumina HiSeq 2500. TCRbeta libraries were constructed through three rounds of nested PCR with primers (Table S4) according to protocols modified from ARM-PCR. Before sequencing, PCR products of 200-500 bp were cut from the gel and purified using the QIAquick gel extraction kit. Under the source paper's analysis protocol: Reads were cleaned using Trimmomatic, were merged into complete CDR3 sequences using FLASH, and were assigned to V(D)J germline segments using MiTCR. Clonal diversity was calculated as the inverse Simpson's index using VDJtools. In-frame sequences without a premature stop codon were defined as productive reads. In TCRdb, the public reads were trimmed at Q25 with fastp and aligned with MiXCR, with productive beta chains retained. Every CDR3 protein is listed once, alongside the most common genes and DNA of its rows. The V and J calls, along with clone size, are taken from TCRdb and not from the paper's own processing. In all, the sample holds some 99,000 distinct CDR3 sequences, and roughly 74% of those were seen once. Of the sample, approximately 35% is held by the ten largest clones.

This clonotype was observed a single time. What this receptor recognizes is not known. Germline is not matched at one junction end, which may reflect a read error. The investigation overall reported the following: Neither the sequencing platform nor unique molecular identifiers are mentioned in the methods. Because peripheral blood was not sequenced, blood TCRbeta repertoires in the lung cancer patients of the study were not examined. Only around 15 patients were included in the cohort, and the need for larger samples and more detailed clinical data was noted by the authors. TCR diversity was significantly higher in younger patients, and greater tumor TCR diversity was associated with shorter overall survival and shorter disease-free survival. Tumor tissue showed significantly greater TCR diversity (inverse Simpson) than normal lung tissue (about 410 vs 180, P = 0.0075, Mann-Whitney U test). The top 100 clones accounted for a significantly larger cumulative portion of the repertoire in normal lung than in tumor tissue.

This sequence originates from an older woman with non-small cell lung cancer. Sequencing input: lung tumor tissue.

This receptor carries the CDR3 CAISEFPGQGSSGANVPTF. The nucleotide sequence is given as TGTGCCATCAGTGAGTTCCCGGGACAGGGAAGCTCTGGGGCCAACGTCCCGACTTTC. The chain joins TRBV10-3 to TRBJ2-6, and 9 junction bases match TRBD1. The CDR3 has 19 amino acids, counting the end cysteine and phenylalanine. Only the CDR3 portion is preserved as DNA: 57 bases, with reading frame beginning at the first base. CDR1 ENHRY and CDR2 SYGVKD were looked up in the germline V gene.